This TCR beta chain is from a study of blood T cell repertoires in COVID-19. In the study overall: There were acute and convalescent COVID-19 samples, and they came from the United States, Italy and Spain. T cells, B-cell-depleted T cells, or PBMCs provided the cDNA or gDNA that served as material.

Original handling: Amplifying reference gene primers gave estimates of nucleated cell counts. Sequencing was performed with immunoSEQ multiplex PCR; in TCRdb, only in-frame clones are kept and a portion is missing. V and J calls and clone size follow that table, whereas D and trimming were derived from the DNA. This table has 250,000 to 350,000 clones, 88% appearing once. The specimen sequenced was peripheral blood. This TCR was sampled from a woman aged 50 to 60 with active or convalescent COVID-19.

CDR3 sequence reads: CASSSPGDRAPEKLFF. The DNA for the CDR3 is TGTGCCAGCAGTTCCCCGGGGGACAGGGCCCCCGAAAAACTGTTTTTT. The V and J genes are TRBV28 and TRBJ1-4; 9 nucleotides match TRBD1. In germline, CDR1 is MDHEN, CDR2 SYDVKM. The CDR3 loop spans 16 amino acids. The trim removed 4 bases at V and 8 bases at J, leaving 11 bases unmatched.